This TCR beta chain was captured by sequencing in a study of blood T cell repertoires in COVID-19. Study details: Specimens from acute and convalescent COVID-19 originated in the United States, Italy and Spain. Sources were T cells, B-cell-depleted T cells, or PBMCs; the material itself was cDNA or gDNA.

CDR1 is SNHLY, CDR2 FYNNEI, per germline. This CDR3 region has 13 residues. The J segment lost 8 bases and the V segment lost 4 bases, leaving 7 bases of the junction unmatched. Adults between roughly 18 and 89 years of age took part from 24 US areas. In assigning cohorts, the study relied on participant-reported clinical history. The method was immunoSEQ multiplex PCR; TCRdb's version includes in-frame clones alone and lacks a portion of them. This sample has 300,000 to 450,000 clones; roughly 91% occur once, and the top ten carry 1.2%. The chain links TRBV2 to TRBJ1-1; 7 bases map to TRBD1. The receptor comes from a woman under 30 who had recovered from COVID-19. Source material: PBMCs or T cells enriched from blood (not recorded which). This CDR3 reads CASSVDRVLEAFF. As DNA, the CDR3 is TGTGCCAGCAGTGTAGACAGGGTCTTGGAAGCTTTCTTT.